This T cell receptor (beta chain) comes out of a study of tissue T cells after allogeneic stem cell transplantation. Method: immunoSEQ multiplex PCR; TCRdb's copy keeps in-frame clones and lacks some. The top ten hold 0.41% of the sample, which has some 22,000 clones, about 70% seen once. On this clone itself: Each gene name is a mouse one. From the germline J gene comes the end of the CDR3, since the read stops 1 residue before it.

CDR3 length equals 13 residues. V was cut by 0 bases and J by 2 bases, with 3 bases left in between. Germline assignment: CDR1 LGHNA and CDR2 YSYQKL. The specimen sequenced was blood. The TCR sequence derives from a female BALB/c mouse in good health. Strain haplotype at MHC: H2-d. The chain couples TRBV2 to TRBJ2-5; D remains ambiguous. The CDR3 reads CASSQDFQDTQYF. The CDR3 bases that were read are TGTGCCAGCAGCCAAGATTTCCAAGACACCCAGTAC.